The source of this TCR beta chain is a study of CD8 T cells in ankylosing spondylitis. Via MiXCR, TCRdb re-called the 5' RACE reads, giving one row per CDR3 protein. The top ten hold 30% to 35% of the sample, which has 130,000 or so distinct CDR3 sequences, more than 15% seen once. The sample holds a few counts of this clonotype. Its specificity is unknown. Germline loops: CDR1 SQVTM, CDR2 ANQGSEA. The CDR3 length is 14 residues. The ends were cut back, 3 bases at V and 2 bases at J, with 12 bases in the middle. The study's findings and limits: What seemed typical of ankylosing spondylitis blood was a TCR beta motif built from roughly eight highly homologous variants. Disease-linked clones displayed a CD8+ phenotype and appeared relatively rarely in peripheral blood.

The gene calls are TRBV29-1 and TRBJ2-3; D remains unclear. The TCR was taken from a male donor with ankylosing spondylitis. The sequenced sample consisted of blood, either unsorted or a sorted T cell fraction (not recorded which). CDR3: CSVEGIRFTDTQYF. The CDR3 DNA is TGCAGCGTTGAGGGCATCCGGTTCACAGATACGCAGTATTTT.